This TCR beta chain was captured in a study of T cell changes during pregnancy in multiple sclerosis. The table came from immunoSEQ multiplex PCR; TCRdb's copy has only in-frame clones and leaves some out. The repertoire holds about 39,000 clones, around 92% seen once, with roughly 29% in the top ten. J gave up 4 bases and V 0 bases, and 10 bases lay outside the gene matches. Germline lookup yields CDR1 MGHRA and CDR2 YSYEKL. The CDR3 covers 18 residues. The rearrangement links TRBV4-1 to TRBJ2-2; 8 bases align to TRBD1. The sequence was obtained from a female donor with multiple sclerosis, enrolled in a pregnancy study. The sequenced sample was CD8+ T cells from peripheral blood mononuclear cells, obtained before pregnancy. The CDR3 bases are TGCGCCAGCAGCCAAGACGAAGAGACAGGGGAAAGCACCGGGGAGCTGTTTTTT. This translates into CASSQDEETGESTGELFF.